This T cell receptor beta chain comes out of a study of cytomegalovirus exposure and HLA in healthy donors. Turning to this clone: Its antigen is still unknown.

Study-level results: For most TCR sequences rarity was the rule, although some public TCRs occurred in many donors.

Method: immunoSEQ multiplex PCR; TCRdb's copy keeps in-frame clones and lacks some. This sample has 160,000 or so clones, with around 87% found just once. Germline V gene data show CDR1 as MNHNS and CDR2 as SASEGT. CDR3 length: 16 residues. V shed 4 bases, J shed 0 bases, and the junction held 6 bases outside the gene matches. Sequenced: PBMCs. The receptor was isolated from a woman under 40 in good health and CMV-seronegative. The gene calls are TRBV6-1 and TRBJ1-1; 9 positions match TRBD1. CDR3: CASSARGQGMNTEAFF. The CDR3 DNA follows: TGTGCCAGCAGTGCACGTGGACAGGGGATGAACACTGAAGCTTTCTTT.